The 20 T cell receptor beta chains listed next were all sequenced from one sample in a study of T-cell memory formation after mild COVID-19. Using its own MiXCR run on the 5' RACE reads, TCRdb lists one record per CDR3 protein. Of over 70,000 distinct CDR3 sequences listed, about an eighth are singletons. The sample taken for sequencing was PBMCs or a T cell subset sorted from them (not recorded which). Every receptor here comes from an adult woman who had mild COVID-19 (a few samples of this study predate the infection). Cell type and time point are not known.

The rearrangement links TRBV20-1 to TRBJ2-1; D remains ambiguous. This CDR3 spans 14 amino acids. Germline CDR1 reads DFQATT; CDR2 reads SNEGSKA (reference sequence). V was cut by 1 base and J by 0 bases, with 7 bases left in between. CDR3 sequence: CSARGPSSYNEQFF. For the CDR3, the DNA is TGCAGTGCTAGAGGACCTAGCTCCTACAATGAGCAGTTCTTC.

This clonotype has more than one count but fewer than ten. V is TRBV30 and J is TRBJ1-1, with D perhaps TRBD1 (5 bases). V lost 3 bases and J lost 4, with 12 bases in between. This CDR3 contains 13 residues. Germline loops: CDR1 GTSNPN, CDR2 SVGIG (reference sequence). The CDR3 nucleotides read TGTGCCTGGAGGGCAGGGACGGGCACTGAAGCTTTCTTT. Translation gives CAWRAGTGTEAFF.

This clonotype was found a few times. The rearrangement joins TRBV20-1 to TRBJ2-1; D not certain. This CDR3 is 13 amino acids long. The V end was cut by 7 bases, the J end by 0 bases, with 10 bases between. Per the germline V gene, CDR1 is DFQATT and CDR2 is SNEGSKA (reference sequence). CDR3 loop: CSVSDSSYNEQFF. The DNA of the CDR3 is TGCAGTGTCTCTGATAGCTCCTACAATGAGCAGTTCTTC.

This clonotype was seen a handful of times. CDR3 protein: CASSYLYRVQGETELFF. As DNA, the CDR3 is TGTGCCAGCAGTTATCTTTACAGGGTGCAGGGTGAGACGGAGCTGTTTTTT. This sequence joins TRBV6-5 and TRBJ2-2; the D gene is possibly TRBD1 (6 bases). This CDR3 comprises 17 residues. V was shortened by 3 bases and J by 10 bases, with 24 bases between the two germline ends. Germline V gives CDR1 MNHEY, CDR2 SVGAGI.

The chain couples TRBV7-6 to TRBJ2-7, with a weak D call TRBD1 (5 bases). Trimming cost V 1 base and J 4 bases, with 8 bases left between them. The length of the CDR3 is 13 residues. Germline V gives CDR1 SGHVS, CDR2 FNYEAQ. CDR3 amino acids: CASSLGGQYEQYF. The CDR3 coding sequence is TGTGCCAGCAGCTTAGGGGGCCAGTACGAGCAGTACTTC.

The J gene is TRBJ2-7, the V gene TRBV12-3 or TRBV12-4; D is possibly TRBD1 (5 bases). V lost 3 bases and J lost 0, with 21 bases in between. This CDR3 has 18 amino acids. The CDR3 sequence is CASSFTPGRAFSSYEQYF. Written as DNA, the CDR3 is TGTGCCAGCAGTTTTACCCCCGGCAGGGCATTTAGCTCCTACGAGCAGTACTTC.

This clonotype was picked up a small number of times. This CDR3 reads CSARDGPTLGDGQAGTEAFF. CDR3 bases: TGCAGTGCTAGAGATGGACCAACCCTTGGAGATGGGCAGGCTGGAACTGAAGCTTTCTTT. The chain recombines TRBV20-1 with TRBJ1-1; D gene uncertain. The CDR3 runs to 20 residues. Germline V lookup: CDR1 DFQATT, CDR2 SNEGSKA (reference sequence). Trimming shortened V by 0 bases and J by 5 bases, and 31 bases separated the two germline ends.

This clonotype was counted between two and nine times. The V and J genes are TRBV20-1 and TRBJ2-7; D remains unclear. The CDR3 has 12 residues. Trimming pared 3 bases from V and 3 bases from J, leaving 9 bases between. Per the germline V gene, CDR1 is DFQATT and CDR2 is SNEGSKA (reference sequence). The CDR3 reads CSARFEDYEQYF. DNA of the CDR3: TGCAGTGCTAGGTTCGAGGACTACGAGCAGTACTTC.

V usage is TRBV5-1 and J usage is TRBJ1-1, with a tentative D call TRBD1 (6 bases). The CDR3 contains 15 residues. V shed 0 bases and J shed 6 bases, with 15 bases lying between them. CDR1 is SGHRS and CDR2 is YFSETQ in the germline V gene. The CDR3: CASSLAFQGPPEAFF. CDR3 nucleotide sequence: TGCGCCAGCAGCTTGGCCTTCCAGGGGCCTCCTGAAGCTTTCTTT.

This rearrangement joins TRBV25-1 to TRBJ2-7; 8 nucleotides line up with TRBD1. The CDR3 runs 12 residues. With 10 bases clipped from V and 3 bases from J, the junction kept 5 bases outside the gene matches. The germline V gene has CDR1 MGHDK and CDR2 SYGVNS. DNA for the CDR3: TGTGCCACCGGACAGGGTTTCTACGAGCAGTACTTC. Protein: CATGQGFYEQYF.

The chain combines TRBV6-2 or TRBV6-3 with TRBJ2-1, with D maybe TRBD1 (5 bases). The V end was cut by 4 bases, the J end by 9 bases, with 7 bases between. Germline V gives CDR1 MNHEY, CDR2 SVGEGT. The CDR3 is made up of 11 amino acids. CDR3 loop: CASSSGLEQFF. The CDR3 DNA reads as TGTGCCAGCAGTTCAGGGCTTGAGCAGTTCTTC.

The V gene is TRBV7-9, the J gene TRBJ2-7; D is tentatively TRBD1 or TRBD2 (6 bases each). Trimming cost V 4 bases and J 6 bases, with 13 bases left between them. The CDR3 length is 13 residues. Per germline, CDR1 SEHNR and CDR2 FQNEAQ (reference sequence). The CDR3 is CASSYRGGGEQYF. For the CDR3, the DNA is TGTGCCAGCAGCTACCGTGGAGGGGGCGAGCAGTACTTC.

This clonotype has just a few counts. The rearrangement joins TRBV5-1 to TRBJ2-5, with no clear D. The CDR3 is 14 residues long. Germline-derived CDR1 and CDR2 are SGHRS and YFSETQ. V shed 0 bases and J shed 0 bases, with 6 bases lying between them. The CDR3 nucleotides are TGCGCCAGCAGCTTGGGCACAGACCAAGAGACCCAGTACTTC. Residues: CASSLGTDQETQYF.

CDR3 DNA: TGTGCCAGCATCCTTGCCCCCTCCGCTGAGCAGTTCTTC. Its translation: CASILAPSAEQFF. The chain has TRBV9 and TRBJ2-1; D is ambiguous. V lost 6 bases and J lost 9, with 16 bases in between. Germline assignment: CDR1 SGDLS and CDR2 YYNGEE. The CDR3 contains 13 residues.

About this clonotype: One end of the junction fails to match germline, which may point to a read error. The gene calls are TRBV5-5 and TRBJ2-5; 13 nucleotides align to TRBD2. The germline V gene has CDR1 SGHKS and CDR2 YYEKEE (reference sequence). The CDR3 length is 18 residues. CDR3: CARSLEGLAGYSLETQYF. In DNA form, the CDR3 reads TGTGCCAGAAGCTTGGAGGGACTAGCGGGGTACTCCCTTGAGACCCAGTACTTC.

In this sample, this clonotype turned up many times. The chain recombines TRBV4-1 with TRBJ2-7, with 8 bases aligning to TRBD2. The V gene's germline CDR1 is MGHRA and CDR2 YSYEKL. The junction had 7 bases not matched to a gene; V was cut back by 0 bases and J by 3 bases. The CDR3 consists of 16 residues. This CDR3 reads CASSQDRNSGVYEQYF. The CDR3 region has the DNA TGCGCCAGCAGCCAAGATCGAAATAGCGGGGTCTACGAGCAGTACTTC.

The chain has TRBV12-3 or TRBV12-4 and TRBJ2-1; tentative D call: TRBD2 (6 bases). Trimming stripped 6 bases from V and 4 bases from J, with 13 bases between. The CDR3 sequence is 14 residues long. The CDR3 loop reads CASRPRDSYNEQFF. The CDR3 DNA reads TGTGCCAGCAGACCAAGGGACTCTTACAATGAGCAGTTCTTC.

The chain combines TRBV12-3 or TRBV12-4 with TRBJ1-1; a weak D match, TRBD1 (5 bases). V lost 6 bases and J 5 bases, leaving 10 bases between the germline ends. This CDR3 spans 12 amino acids. DNA of the CDR3: TGTGCCAGCAGAGACCAGGGTACTGAAGCTTTCTTT. Its translation is CASRDQGTEAFF.

The CDR3: CASGELNEQFF. The DNA of the CDR3 is TGTGCCAGCGGAGAACTCAATGAGCAGTTCTTC. The V call is TRBV11-3, the J call TRBJ2-1; no definite D call. This CDR3 is built from 11 residues. Germline assignment: CDR1 SGHNT and CDR2 YENEEA. The V gene lost 8 bases and the J gene lost 6 bases, with 8 bases spanning the gap.

This clonotype was detected a few times. An end of the junction differs from the germline gene, which may be a read error. This chain connects TRBV7-9 to TRBJ2-7; 9 bases are shared with TRBD1. The CDR3 totals 15 residues. The germline CDR1 and CDR2 sequences are SEHNR and FQNEAQ (reference sequence). The CDR3 DNA reads as TGTGCCGGCAGCTCCACCGGACAGGGGCGCTACGAGCAGTACTTC. This translates into CAGSSTGQGRYEQYF.